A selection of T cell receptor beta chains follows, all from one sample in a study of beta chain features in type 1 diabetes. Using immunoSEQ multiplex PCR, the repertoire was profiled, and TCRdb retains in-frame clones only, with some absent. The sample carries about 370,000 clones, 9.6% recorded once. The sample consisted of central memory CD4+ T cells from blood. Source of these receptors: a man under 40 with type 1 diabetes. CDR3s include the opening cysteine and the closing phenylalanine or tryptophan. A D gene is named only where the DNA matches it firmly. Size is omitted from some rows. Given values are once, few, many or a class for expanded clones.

cdr3_nt: TGTGCCAGCAGTCCCGGACTAGCGGGAGGCTCGGAGACCCAGTACTTC; cdr3_aa: CASSPGLAGGSETQYF; clone_size: few; cdr3_length: 16; v_call: TRBV2; d_call: TRBD2; j_call: TRBJ2-5
cdr3_nt: TGCGCCAGCAGCCCGACCTTGGCAGGCCGATCCTCTGGGGCCAACGTCCTGACTTTC; cdr3_aa: CASSPTLAGRSSGANVLTF; clone_size: .; cdr3_length: 19; v_call: TRBV5-1; d_call: .; j_call: TRBJ2-6
cdr3_nt: TGTGCCAGCAGTTTTTTAAGGGCCAGAGAGACCCAGTACTTC; cdr3_aa: CASSFLRARETQYF; clone_size: .; cdr3_length: 14; v_call: TRBV27; d_call: .; j_call: TRBJ2-5
cdr3_nt: TGTGCCAGCAGATCACAGGGTCTCGCGATGAACACTGAAGCTTTCTTT; cdr3_aa: CASRSQGLAMNTEAFF; clone_size: .; cdr3_length: 16; v_call: TRBV27; d_call: .; j_call: TRBJ1-1
cdr3_nt: TGTGCCAGCAGCTTGGGGGGGATCTCCCAAGAGACCCAGTACTTC; cdr3_aa: CASSLGGISQETQYF; clone_size: few; cdr3_length: 15; v_call: TRBV5-5; d_call: .; j_call: TRBJ2-5
cdr3_nt: TGCGCCAGCAGCTTAACTAGCGGAGAGGGAGAGACCCAGTACTTC; cdr3_aa: CASSLTSGEGETQYF; clone_size: few; cdr3_length: 15; v_call: TRBV5-1; d_call: TRBD2; j_call: TRBJ2-5
cdr3_nt: TGTGCCAGCAGTGAGTGGTCTCCTACGGATACGCAGTATTTT; cdr3_aa: CASSEWSPTDTQYF; clone_size: few; cdr3_length: 14; v_call: TRBV2; d_call: .; j_call: TRBJ2-3
cdr3_nt: TGTGCCAGCGAACGAATGAACACCGGGGAGCTGTTTTTT; cdr3_aa: CASERMNTGELFF; clone_size: few; cdr3_length: 13; v_call: TRBV7-3; d_call: .; j_call: TRBJ2-2
cdr3_nt: TGTGCCAGCAGCCCCCTGACACCCCACGAGCAGTACTTC; cdr3_aa: CASSPLTPHEQYF; clone_size: .; cdr3_length: 13; v_call: TRBV4-2; d_call: .; j_call: TRBJ2-7
cdr3_nt: TGTGCCAGCCAAGGACGGCAGGGGGCCTACGAGCAGTACTTC; cdr3_aa: CASQGRQGAYEQYF; clone_size: few; cdr3_length: 14; v_call: TRBV28; d_call: TRBD1; j_call: TRBJ2-7
cdr3_nt: TGTGCCAGCAGTCAAAGCTGGGGAAGCTCCTACAATGAGCAGTTCTTC; cdr3_aa: CASSQSWGSSYNEQFF; clone_size: few; cdr3_length: 16; v_call: TRBV28; d_call: .; j_call: TRBJ2-1
cdr3_nt: TGCAGCTTCATGCCCCTAGCGGGACATCAGTACTTC; cdr3_aa: CSFMPLAGHQYF; clone_size: few; cdr3_length: 12; v_call: TRBV29-1; d_call: TRBD2; j_call: TRBJ2-7
cdr3_nt: TGTGCCAGCAGTCCCACTCGACAGACCAATGAGCAGTTCTTC; cdr3_aa: CASSPTRQTNEQFF; clone_size: .; cdr3_length: 14; v_call: TRBV27; d_call: .; j_call: TRBJ2-1
cdr3_nt: TGTGCCAGCAGCTTAGACAGAAACAATGAGCAGTTCTTC; cdr3_aa: CASSLDRNNEQFF; clone_size: .; cdr3_length: 13; v_call: TRBV11-3; d_call: .; j_call: TRBJ2-1
cdr3_nt: TGTGCCAGCAGTTCTCAGGGGGCGGGTGAAGAAAAACTGTTTTTT; cdr3_aa: CASSSQGAGEEKLFF; clone_size: .; cdr3_length: 15; v_call: TRBV27; d_call: TRBD1; j_call: TRBJ1-4
cdr3_nt: TGTGCCATCAGTGAGGAGGCGAACGAGCAGTACTTC; cdr3_aa: CAISEEANEQYF; clone_size: many; cdr3_length: 12; v_call: TRBV10-3; d_call: .; j_call: TRBJ2-7
cdr3_nt: TGTGCCAGTAGCCTAATCTCGGACAGAACCTATGAAGCTTTCTTT; cdr3_aa: CASSLISDRTYEAFF; clone_size: few; cdr3_length: 15; v_call: TRBV19; d_call: .; j_call: TRBJ1-1
cdr3_nt: TGTGCCAGCAGCCGCACTAGCGGGAGATCAGGAGAGACCCAGTACTTC; cdr3_aa: CASSRTSGRSGETQYF; clone_size: few; cdr3_length: 16; v_call: TRBV7-2; d_call: TRBD2; j_call: TRBJ2-5
cdr3_nt: TGTGCCAGCAGTCTCACAGATACGCAGTATTTT; cdr3_aa: CASSLTDTQYF; clone_size: few; cdr3_length: 11; v_call: TRBV9; d_call: .; j_call: TRBJ2-3
cdr3_nt: TGTGCCAGTAATACTCTGACCCCTATGACGGACTTC; cdr3_aa: CASNTLTPMTDF; clone_size: .; cdr3_length: 12; v_call: TRBV19; d_call: .; j_call: TRBJ2-7
cdr3_nt: TGCGCCAGCAGCCAAGAAGGGAGAGGTGAAGCTTTCTTT; cdr3_aa: CASSQEGRGEAFF; clone_size: .; cdr3_length: 13; v_call: TRBV4-1; d_call: .; j_call: TRBJ1-1
cdr3_nt: TGCGCCAGCAGCCAAGATCCTAGCAGGGGGTACGAGCAGTACTTC; cdr3_aa: CASSQDPSRGYEQYF; clone_size: .; cdr3_length: 15; v_call: TRBV4-3; d_call: TRBD1; j_call: TRBJ2-7
cdr3_nt: TGTGCCAGCAGTTACTCGGCGGACTATGGCTACACCTTC; cdr3_aa: CASSYSADYGYTF; clone_size: .; cdr3_length: 13; v_call: TRBV6-5; d_call: .; j_call: TRBJ1-2
cdr3_nt: TGTGCCAGCAGCATCCAGACAGGGGACGCTGAAGCTTTCTTT; cdr3_aa: CASSIQTGDAEAFF; clone_size: medium-sized; cdr3_length: 14; v_call: TRBV7-2; d_call: TRBD1; j_call: TRBJ1-1
cdr3_nt: TGTGCCATCAGTGAAAGCGGGGGCTTCGCAGATACGCAGTATTTT; cdr3_aa: CAISESGGFADTQYF; clone_size: few; cdr3_length: 15; v_call: TRBV6-1; d_call: TRBD2; j_call: TRBJ2-3
cdr3_nt: TGTGCCAGCAGTTACCCAGGGGGAATGGGCAATCAGCCCCAGCATTTT; cdr3_aa: CASSYPGGMGNQPQHF; clone_size: few; cdr3_length: 16; v_call: TRBV28; d_call: TRBD1; j_call: TRBJ1-5
cdr3_nt: TGTGCCACCAGCAGAGATCGAGTTGCCGAAAAACTGTTTTTT; cdr3_aa: CATSRDRVAEKLFF; clone_size: few; cdr3_length: 14; v_call: TRBV15; d_call: .; j_call: TRBJ1-4
cdr3_nt: TGTGCCAGCTCACCAGGATCAGCGGGACCCTACGAGCAGTACTTC; cdr3_aa: CASSPGSAGPYEQYF; clone_size: few; cdr3_length: 15; v_call: TRBV18; d_call: TRBD2; j_call: TRBJ2-7
cdr3_nt: TGTGCCAGCAGCTTGACTAGAGGCGAGCAGTACTTC; cdr3_aa: CASSLTRGEQYF; clone_size: few; cdr3_length: 12; v_call: TRBV7-9; d_call: .; j_call: TRBJ2-7
cdr3_nt: TGTGCCAGCAGCCCGGAGGTCGGGGATGGGAATCAGCCCCAGCATTTT; cdr3_aa: CASSPEVGDGNQPQHF; clone_size: few; cdr3_length: 16; v_call: TRBV7-2; d_call: .; j_call: TRBJ1-5
cdr3_nt: TGTGCCAGCAGCAAAGAGGGGAAAGGGGCGGACAGCACTGAAGCTTTCTTT; cdr3_aa: CASSKEGKGADSTEAFF; clone_size: few; cdr3_length: 17; v_call: TRBV21-1; d_call: .; j_call: TRBJ1-1
cdr3_nt: TGTGCCAGTACCGGGACCCCAGAAGATACGCAGTATTTT; cdr3_aa: CASTGTPEDTQYF; clone_size: few; cdr3_length: 13; v_call: TRBV28; d_call: .; j_call: TRBJ2-3
cdr3_nt: TGTGCCAGCACCGAGACAGGGAGGGAGACCCAGTACTTC; cdr3_aa: CASTETGRETQYF; clone_size: few; cdr3_length: 13; v_call: TRBV28; d_call: .; j_call: TRBJ2-5
cdr3_nt: TGTGCCAGCAGCGTAGATATGGGGCCCAACGAGCAGTACTTC; cdr3_aa: CASSVDMGPNEQYF; clone_size: .; cdr3_length: 14; v_call: TRBV9; d_call: .; j_call: TRBJ2-7
cdr3_nt: TGTGCCAGCAGCACGAGGGGGCAATCCTACGAGCAGTACTTC; cdr3_aa: CASSTRGQSYEQYF; clone_size: .; cdr3_length: 14; v_call: TRBV9; d_call: TRBD1; j_call: TRBJ2-7
cdr3_nt: TGTGCCAGCAGCTCCGGACCGGAGAGGGGCACAGATACGCAGTATTTT; cdr3_aa: CASSSGPERGTDTQYF; clone_size: many; cdr3_length: 16; v_call: TRBV6-6; d_call: .; j_call: TRBJ2-3
cdr3_nt: TGTGCCAGCAGCTTACAGGGGTCGGGAGGAATAGGCACAGATACGCAGTATTTT; cdr3_aa: CASSLQGSGGIGTDTQYF; clone_size: .; cdr3_length: 18; v_call: TRBV7-3; d_call: .; j_call: TRBJ2-3
cdr3_nt: TGTGCCAGCAGTGAAGGGATAGCGGGAGGCCGGGAGACCCAGTACTTC; cdr3_aa: CASSEGIAGGRETQYF; clone_size: few; cdr3_length: 16; v_call: TRBV6-1; d_call: TRBD2; j_call: TRBJ2-5
cdr3_nt: TGTGCCAGCAGCCAAGATGTAAGGGGGCATTTCAATGAGCAGTTCTTC; cdr3_aa: CASSQDVRGHFNEQFF; clone_size: many; cdr3_length: 16; v_call: TRBV4-2; d_call: TRBD1; j_call: TRBJ2-1
cdr3_nt: TGCGCCAGCAGCCTAGGAGGGACTAGCGGGAGCACAGATACGCAGTATTTT; cdr3_aa: CASSLGGTSGSTDTQYF; clone_size: few; cdr3_length: 17; v_call: TRBV5-1; d_call: TRBD2; j_call: TRBJ2-3
cdr3_nt: TGTGCCAGCAGCCAAGGGTCCAGCTACGAGCAGTACTTC; cdr3_aa: CASSQGSSYEQYF; clone_size: few; cdr3_length: 13; v_call: TRBV4-2; d_call: .; j_call: TRBJ2-7
cdr3_nt: TGCGCCAGCAGCTTGGGGGGGAAGCAGTTCTTC; cdr3_aa: CASSLGGKQFF; clone_size: .; cdr3_length: 11; v_call: TRBV11-2; d_call: TRBD2; j_call: TRBJ2-1
cdr3_nt: TGTGCCAGCAGCCTTACTAGCGGAGGTTACAATGAGCAGTTCTTC; cdr3_aa: CASSLTSGGYNEQFF; clone_size: many; cdr3_length: 15; v_call: TRBV9; d_call: TRBD2; j_call: TRBJ2-1
cdr3_nt: TGCGCCAGCAGCTCCGGGGGCTACGAGCAGTACTTC; cdr3_aa: CASSSGGYEQYF; clone_size: many; cdr3_length: 12; v_call: TRBV5-1; d_call: .; j_call: TRBJ2-7
cdr3_nt: TGTGCCAGCAGCTTGAGGGACGGCTACGAGCAGTACTTC; cdr3_aa: CASSLRDGYEQYF; clone_size: .; cdr3_length: 13; v_call: TRBV11-2; d_call: .; j_call: TRBJ2-7
cdr3_nt: TGTGCCAGTAGGCAAAAAGCGGGAGATGGGGGCTATGAGCAGTTCTTC; cdr3_aa: CASRQKAGDGGYEQFF; clone_size: few; cdr3_length: 16; v_call: TRBV19; d_call: TRBD2; j_call: TRBJ2-1
cdr3_nt: TGTGCCAGCAGCTTAGTCCCCCAGTCCTACAATGAGCAGTTCTTC; cdr3_aa: CASSLVPQSYNEQFF; clone_size: .; cdr3_length: 15; v_call: TRBV7-8; d_call: .; j_call: TRBJ2-1
cdr3_nt: TGTGCCAGCAGCCCGACAGGGGGGGAATCTACCGGGGAGCTGTTTTTT; cdr3_aa: CASSPTGGESTGELFF; clone_size: few; cdr3_length: 16; v_call: TRBV7-2; d_call: TRBD1; j_call: TRBJ2-2
cdr3_nt: TGTGCCAGCCGATCCGCAGGGTCTGGAAACACCATATATTTT; cdr3_aa: CASRSAGSGNTIYF; clone_size: .; cdr3_length: 14; v_call: TRBV27; d_call: .; j_call: TRBJ1-3
cdr3_nt: TGTGCCAGCAGTGAGAAACTAGCGGGATCCTTTTACAATGAGCAGTTCTTC; cdr3_aa: CASSEKLAGSFYNEQFF; clone_size: few; cdr3_length: 17; v_call: TRBV6-4; d_call: TRBD2; j_call: TRBJ2-1
cdr3_nt: TGTGCCAGCAACTCCGCTGGGGCCAACGTCCTGACTTTC; cdr3_aa: CASNSAGANVLTF; clone_size: .; cdr3_length: 13; v_call: TRBV28; d_call: .; j_call: TRBJ2-6
cdr3_nt: TGTGCCAGCAGCTTTTCGCTGACTAGCGGCCCGGAGACCCAGTACTTC; cdr3_aa: CASSFSLTSGPETQYF; clone_size: .; cdr3_length: 16; v_call: TRBV5-6; d_call: TRBD2; j_call: TRBJ2-5
cdr3_nt: TGTGCCAGCAGCCAAGATGTGGGGCGGGTTAGCAATCAGCCCCAGCATTTT; cdr3_aa: CASSQDVGRVSNQPQHF; clone_size: .; cdr3_length: 17; v_call: TRBV14; d_call: .; j_call: TRBJ1-5
cdr3_nt: TGTGCCAGCAGTGACTTTGGACCCACAGATACGCAGTATTTT; cdr3_aa: CASSDFGPTDTQYF; clone_size: .; cdr3_length: 14; v_call: TRBV6-4; d_call: .; j_call: TRBJ2-3
cdr3_nt: TGTGCCTGGAGTGGACTAGCGGGGACCAATGAGCAGTTCTTC; cdr3_aa: CAWSGLAGTNEQFF; clone_size: .; cdr3_length: 14; v_call: TRBV30; d_call: TRBD2; j_call: TRBJ2-1
cdr3_nt: TGTGCCAGCAGCACCCCTGCCAGCGGTCAGGACATTCAGTACTTC; cdr3_aa: CASSTPASGQDIQYF; clone_size: many; cdr3_length: 15; v_call: TRBV7-9; d_call: .; j_call: TRBJ2-4
cdr3_nt: TGTGCCAGCTCACAAAATCCCGGACTAGCGGGTTACGAGCAGTACTTC; cdr3_aa: CASSQNPGLAGYEQYF; clone_size: few; cdr3_length: 16; v_call: TRBV18; d_call: TRBD2; j_call: TRBJ2-7
cdr3_nt: TGTGCCAGCAGCCAAGATCGGGCGGGAGCAGAGACCCAGTACTTC; cdr3_aa: CASSQDRAGAETQYF; clone_size: .; cdr3_length: 15; v_call: TRBV14; d_call: TRBD2; j_call: TRBJ2-5
cdr3_nt: TGTGCCAGCAGTTCCACGGACAGGGTACTGTTTTTT; cdr3_aa: CASSSTDRVLFF; clone_size: .; cdr3_length: 12; v_call: TRBV28; d_call: TRBD1; j_call: TRBJ1-4